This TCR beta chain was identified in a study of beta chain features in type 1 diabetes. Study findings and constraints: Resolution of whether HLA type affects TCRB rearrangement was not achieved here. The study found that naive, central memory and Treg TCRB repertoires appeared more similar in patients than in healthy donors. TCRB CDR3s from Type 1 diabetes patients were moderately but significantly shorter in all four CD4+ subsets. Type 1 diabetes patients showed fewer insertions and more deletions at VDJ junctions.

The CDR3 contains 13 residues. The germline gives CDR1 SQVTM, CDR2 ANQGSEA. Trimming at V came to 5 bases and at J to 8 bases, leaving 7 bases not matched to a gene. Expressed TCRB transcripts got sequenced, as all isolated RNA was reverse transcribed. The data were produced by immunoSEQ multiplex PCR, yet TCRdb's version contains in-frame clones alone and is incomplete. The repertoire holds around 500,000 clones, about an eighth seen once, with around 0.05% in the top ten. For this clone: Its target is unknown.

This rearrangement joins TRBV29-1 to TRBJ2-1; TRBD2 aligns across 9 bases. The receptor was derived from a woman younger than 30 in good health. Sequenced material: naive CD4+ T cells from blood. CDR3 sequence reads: CSVSGRLGDEQFF. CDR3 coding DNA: TGCAGCGTTAGCGGGAGGCTCGGCGATGAGCAGTTCTTC.